Each of the 3 T cell receptor beta chains below was sequenced from the same sample in a study of CD8+CD57+ T cells in acquired aplastic anemia. It was genomic DNA that served as the template for profiling TCR beta VDJ and CDR3. TCRdb analysed the reads with MiXCR anew, one entry per CDR3 protein. The repertoire holds about 420,000 distinct CDR3 sequences, with about 70% as singletons. Material: sorted CD4+, CD8+, or CD8+CD57+ T cells (not recorded which) from PBMCs. These receptors originate from a human donor in good health, serving as a control.

V is TRBV19 and J is TRBJ1-5, with 7 bases identical to TRBD1. The CDR3 spans 14 residues. V lost 5 bases to trimming and J lost 4 bases; unmatched junction nucleotides: 5. CDR1 is LNHDA and CDR2 is SQIVND in the germline V gene (reference sequence). CDR3 amino acids: CASSPGTANQPQHF. As DNA, the CDR3 is TGTGCCAGTAGTCCCGGGACAGCGAATCAGCCCCAGCATTTT.

Of note for this clonotype: Given a much more abundant clone one base away, this may be a read error. The chain employs TRBV30 and TRBJ1-4, with D perhaps matching TRBD1 (5 bases). The CDR3 extends over 11 amino acids. Germline CDR1 GTSNPN, CDR2 SVGIG (reference sequence). This chain's CDR3 is CAWTGSEKLLF. CDR3 bases: TGTGCCTGGACAGGGAGTGAAAAACTGCTTTTT.

J is TRBJ2-3 and V is TRBV5-4; D not resolved. Trimming left V 2 bases short and J 7 bases short, with 14 bases between. This CDR3 contains 14 residues. Germline V lookup: CDR1 SGHNT, CDR2 YYREEE (reference sequence). This CDR3 reads CASSLLSRSNTQYF. The CDR3 DNA reads as TGTGCCAGCAGCTTACTTAGCCGATCGAATACGCAGTATTTT. The full variable domain, with the rest looked up from reference TRBV5-4 and TRBJ2-3, is ETGVTQSPTHLIKTRGQQVTLRCSSQSGHNTVSWYQQALGQGPQFIFQYYREEENGRGNFPPRFSGLQFPNYSSELNVNALELDDSALYLCASSLLSRSNTQYFGPGTRLTVL.